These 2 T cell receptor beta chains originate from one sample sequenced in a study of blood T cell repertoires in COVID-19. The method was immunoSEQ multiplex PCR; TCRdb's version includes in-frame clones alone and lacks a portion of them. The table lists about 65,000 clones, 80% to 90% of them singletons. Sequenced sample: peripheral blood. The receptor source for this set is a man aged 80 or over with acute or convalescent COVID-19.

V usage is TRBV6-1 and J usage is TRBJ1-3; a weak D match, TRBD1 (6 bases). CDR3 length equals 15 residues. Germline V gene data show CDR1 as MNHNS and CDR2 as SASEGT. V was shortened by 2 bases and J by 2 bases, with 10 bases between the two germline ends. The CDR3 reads CASSERGTPGNTIYF. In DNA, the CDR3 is TGTGCCAGCAGTGAAAGGGGGACCCCTGGAAACACCATATATTTT.

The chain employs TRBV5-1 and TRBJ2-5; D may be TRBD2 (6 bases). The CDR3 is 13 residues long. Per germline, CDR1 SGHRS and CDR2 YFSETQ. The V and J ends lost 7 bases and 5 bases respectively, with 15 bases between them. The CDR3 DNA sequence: TGCGCCAGCCGGGAGAGCCCTATTGAGACCCAGTACTTC. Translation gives CASRESPIETQYF.